A selection of T cell receptor beta chains follows, all from one sample in a study of CD8+CD57+ T cells in acquired aplastic anemia. TCRdb re-called the reads with MiXCR, one entry per CDR3 protein. Among 310,000 or so distinct CDR3 sequences listed, approximately 60% were seen once. The sequenced sample was sorted CD4+, CD8+, or CD8+CD57+ T cells (not recorded which) from PBMCs. All receptors come from a human donor with aplastic anemia. Both conserved end residues are part of each CDR3. The D gene is left open where the match is weak. Clone size is stated in some rows and not others, as once, few, many or a class when expanded.

TRBJ1-4 many TRBV4-2 TRBD1 CASSSNRGFGEKLFF TGTGCCAGCAGCAGCAACAGGGGATTTGGGGAAAAACTGTTTTTT
TRBJ1-1 NA TRBV7-2 TRBD1 CASSLETGAKNTEAFF TGTGCCAGCAGCTTAGAGACAGGGGCAAAAAACACTGAAGCTTTCTTT
TRBJ2-1 NA TRBV20-1 NA CSAGGGPYYNEQFF TGCAGTGCTGGAGGCGGGCCCTACTACAATGAGCAGTTCTTC
TRBJ2-7 many TRBV6-1 TRBD1 CASGDPGQGSYEQYF TGTGCCAGCGGCGACCCGGGACAGGGCTCCTACGAGCAGTACTTC
TRBJ2-5 few TRBV5-4 NA CASSLGTGETQYF TGTGCCAGCAGCTTGGGAACAGGGGAGACCCAGTACTTC
TRBJ2-1 NA TRBV15 TRBD2 CATSAGGGPYNEQFF TGTGCCACCAGCGCCGGCGGGGGGCCGTACAATGAGCAGTTCTTC
TRBJ1-2 many TRBV7-8 NA CASSLVRQGHTYGYTF TGTGCCAGCAGCTTAGTTCGTCAGGGCCACACCTATGGCTACACCTTC
TRBJ1-2 NA TRBV7-9 TRBD1 CASSTPGGGYGYTF TGTGCCAGCAGCACTCCAGGGGGCGGGTATGGCTACACCTTC
TRBJ1-2 NA TRBV15 NA CATSRDQGMDGYTF TGTGCCACCAGCAGAGATCAGGGCATGGACGGCTACACCTTC
TRBJ2-7 few TRBV20-1 NA CSAKSRDNNYEQYF TGCAGTGCAAAGAGTCGGGACAATAACTACGAGCAGTACTTC
TRBJ2-5 many TRBV12-3/TRBV12-4 NA CASSLGEAPDF TGTGCCAGCAGTTTAGGGGAGGCCCCGGACTTC
TRBJ2-5 NA TRBV20-1 TRBD1 CSASGTGLETQYF TGCAGTGCCTCCGGGACAGGGTTGGAGACCCAGTACTTC
TRBJ2-7 many TRBV2 NA CASRVGSYEQYF TGTGCCAGCAGGGTAGGGTCCTACGAGCAGTACTTC
TRBJ1-1 once TRBV28 NA CASKPSGSNTGAFF TGTGCCAGCAAGCCATCTGGGTCGAACACTGGAGCTTTCTTT
TRBJ2-7 few TRBV6-4 NA CARGLAVTYEQYF TGTGCCAGAGGTCTAGCCGTGACGTACGAGCAGTACTTC
TRBJ1-6 NA TRBV5-1 NA CASSSGASYNSPLHF TGCGCCAGCAGCAGCGGAGCGTCCTATAATTCACCCCTCCACTTT
TRBJ2-1 many TRBV6-1 NA CASSGGWTVFNEQFF TGTGCCAGCAGTGGGGGTTGGACAGTCTTCAATGAGCAGTTCTTC
TRBJ1-5 many TRBV4-1 NA CTSSQTLTQTVQPQHF TGCACCAGCAGCCAGACATTAACCCAGACAGTCCAGCCCCAGCATTTT
TRBJ2-2 NA TRBV24-1 NA CATRTNTGELFF TGTGCCACCAGGACAAACACCGGGGAGCTGTTTTTT
TRBJ2-1 few TRBV9 NA CASSVGDQGGEQFF TGTGCCAGCAGCGTAGGTGACCAGGGCGGGGAGCAGTTCTTC
TRBJ1-1 NA TRBV14 NA CASSKGLNAEAFF TGCGCCAGCAGTAAGGGCTTGAACGCTGAAGCTTTCTTT
TRBJ2-7 NA TRBV20-1 NA CSASLGSPRSYEQYF TGCAGTGCTTCTCTAGGTTCCCCTCGCTCCTACGAGCAGTACTTC
TRBJ2-1 few TRBV2 NA CASSEGGAYNEQFF TGTGCCAGCAGTGAAGGTGGGGCCTACAATGAGCAGTTCTTC
TRBJ1-6 NA TRBV20-1 NA CSAQPRGTSYNSPLHF TGCAGTGCTCAACCCAGGGGTACGTCCTATAATTCACCCCTCCACTTT
TRBJ2-3 NA TRBV6-5 NA CASTDWDDTQYF TGTGCCAGCACCGACTGGGACGATACGCAGTATTTT
TRBJ2-1 few TRBV10-3 NA CAISERETSYNEQFF TGTGCCATCAGTGAGAGGGAAACCTCCTACAATGAGCAGTTCTTC
TRBJ1-2 NA TRBV25-1 TRBD1 CASSGEGPGQIYGYTF TGTGCCAGCAGTGGGGAGGGACCGGGACAGATATATGGCTACACCTTC
TRBJ1-1 NA TRBV5-1 NA CASSTDRPNTEAFF TGCGCCAGCAGCACGGACAGACCTAACACTGAAGCTTTCTTT
TRBJ1-1 NA TRBV12-3/TRBV12-4 NA CASSLGVQVTEAFF TGTGCCAGCAGTTTGGGAGTTCAGGTCACTGAAGCTTTCTTT
TRBJ2-3 many TRBV6-1 TRBD1 CASLLTGSFGDTQYF TGTGCCAGCCTGTTGACAGGGTCATTCGGAGATACGCAGTATTTT
TRBJ1-1 NA TRBV6-5 NA CASRWDAEAFF TGTGCCAGCAGGTGGGACGCTGAAGCTTTCTTT
TRBJ2-5 NA TRBV24-1 NA CATSDFKETQYF TGTGCCACCAGTGATTTCAAAGAGACCCAGTACTTC
TRBJ2-2 NA TRBV2 TRBD1 CASSDGTDTGELFF TGTGCCAGCAGTGACGGGACAGACACCGGGGAGCTGTTTTTT
TRBJ1-1 NA TRBV20-1 NA CSAREGDTNTEAFF TGCAGTGCTAGAGAGGGAGACACGAACACTGAAGCTTTCTTT
TRBJ1-2 NA TRBV6-4 TRBD1 CASSEDRGNYGYTF TGTGCCAGCAGTGAGGACAGGGGGAACTATGGCTACACCTTC
TRBJ1-2 NA TRBV20-1 TRBD1 CSASLGQGAARGYTF TGCAGTGCTAGCTTGGGACAGGGGGCCGCTCGGGGCTACACCTTC
TRBJ2-5 NA TRBV7-8 TRBD2 CASSLGSSGGEQETQYF TGTGCCAGCAGCTTAGGAAGTAGCGGGGGGGAACAAGAGACCCAGTACTTC
TRBJ1-6 NA TRBV7-8 NA CASSFWRDDSPLHF TGTGCCAGCAGCTTCTGGAGGGACGATTCACCCCTCCACTTT
TRBJ2-3 once TRBV20-1 TRBD2 CSARGLTSGIISTDTQYF TGCAGTGCTCGGGGGCTGACTAGCGGGATCATAAGCACAGATACGCAGTATTTT
TRBJ2-7 NA TRBV20-1 NA CSARRNIYEQYF TGCAGTGCTAGGAGGAACATCTACGAGCAGTACTTC
TRBJ2-7 NA TRBV7-6 NA CASSLAGRAQQYF TGTGCCAGCAGCTTAGCAGGCAGGGCTCAGCAGTACTTC